Presented here are 32 T cell receptor beta chains from one specimen sequenced in a study of shared clonotypes between healthy human individuals. Sequencing used immunoSEQ multiplex PCR; TCRdb keeps in-frame clones, though not all of them. The table includes 2.5 million or so clones, approximately 90% detected once. Material: naive CD4+ T cells sorted from blood. Described subset: CD45RA+ positively selected. Receptors originate from a man between 18 and 35 years old in good health.

The rearrangement joins TRBV29-1 to TRBJ2-7; TRBD2 matches at 10 bases. Germline-derived CDR1 and CDR2 are SQVTM and ANQGSEA. The CDR3 is made up of 18 amino acids. V shed 3 bases, J shed 0 bases, and the junction held 14 bases outside the gene matches. The CDR3 protein is CSVEGPGLAQGSSYEQYF. CDR3 nucleotides: TGCAGCGTTGAGGGGCCGGGACTAGCGCAGGGCAGCTCCTACGAGCAGTACTTC.

The V and J genes are TRBV2 and TRBJ2-7; either TRBD1 or TRBD2 may supply D (5 bases each). With 5 bases removed from V and 2 bases from J, the gap between germline ends came to 10 bases. CDR3 length: 13 amino acids. CDR1 SNHLY and CDR2 FYNNEI come from the germline V gene. The CDR3 here is CASSQGPTYEQYF. The CDR3 region has the DNA TGTGCCAGCAGTCAGGGACCTACCTACGAGCAGTACTTC.

Notes on this clone: Other DNA sequences in this specimen translate into the identical CDR3. J is TRBJ2-3 and V is TRBV19, with unresolved D. Trimming took off 3 bases at V and 5 bases at J, with 6 bases between the two ends. This CDR3 has 12 amino acids. Germline CDR1 LNHDA, CDR2 SQIVND (reference sequence). The CDR3, as DNA: TGTGCCAGTAGTATGGTGGGAGATACGCAGTATTTT. It yields the protein CASSMVGDTQYF. The entire variable domain, with the rest obtained from reference TRBV19 and TRBJ2-3, is as follows: DGGITQSPKYLFRKEGQNVTLSCEQNLNHDAMYWYRQDPGQGLRLIYYSQIVNDFQKGDIAEGYSVSREKKESFPLTVTSAQKNPTAFYLCASSMVGDTQYFGPGTRLTVL.

Concerning this clone: This sample includes further DNA sequences coding for the same CDR3. The chain carries TRBV29-1 and TRBJ2-5; TRBD2 matches 11 bases. V shed 5 bases, J shed 5 bases, and the junction held 1 base outside the gene matches. The CDR3 sequence is 12 residues long. CDR1 is SQVTM, CDR2 ANQGSEA, per germline. The CDR3 is CSVLAGGETQYF. The CDR3 bases are TGCAGCGTTTTAGCGGGGGGGGAGACCCAGTACTTC.

The chain joins TRBV11-2 to TRBJ1-1; D may be TRBD1 (5 bases). V lost 3 bases, J lost 2 bases, and 10 bases lay in between. The CDR3 covers 14 residues. The germline V gene encodes CDR1 SGHAT and CDR2 FQNNGV. CDR3 sequence: CASSFGGSNTEAFF. The CDR3 bases are TGTGCCAGCAGCTTTGGGGGGAGCAACACTGAAGCTTTCTTT.

This clone came up once. This chain uses TRBV30 with TRBJ2-1; TRBD1 aligns across 7 bases. This CDR3 region has 14 residues. After removal of 7 bases from V and 1 base from J, the junction contained 7 bases not matched to a gene. CDR1 is GTSNPN, CDR2 SVGIG, per germline (reference sequence). The CDR3 is CASKPTGSYNEQFF. Written as DNA, the CDR3 is TGTGCCTCGAAGCCGACAGGGTCCTACAATGAGCAGTTCTTC.

This rearrangement joins TRBV28 to TRBJ1-2; 10 nucleotides match TRBD1. The CDR3 covers 14 residues. CDR1 is MDHEN, CDR2 SYDVKM, per germline. Trimming took 4 bases from V and 7 from J; bases not matched to a gene: 6. CDR3 nucleotides: TGTGCCAGCAGTTCCGACAGGGGGCCTTTTGGCTACACCTTC. As protein: CASSSDRGPFGYTF.

This rearrangement joins TRBV5-4 to TRBJ2-7; D perhaps matches TRBD1 (5 bases). Germline values: CDR1 SGHNT, CDR2 YYREEE (reference sequence). Trimming stripped 1 base from V and 2 bases from J, with 10 bases between. This CDR3 spans 14 amino acids. The CDR3 DNA reads as TGTGCCAGCAGCTTGTCCCAGGGCACCTACGAGCAGTACTTC. Its translation: CASSLSQGTYEQYF. Full variable domain (remainder filled in from reference TRBV5-4 and TRBJ2-7): ETGVTQSPTHLIKTRGQQVTLRCSSQSGHNTVSWYQQALGQGPQFIFQYYREEENGRGNFPPRFSGLQFPNYSSELNVNALELDDSALYLCASSLSQGTYEQYFGPGTRLTVT.

Notes on this clone: The same CDR3 arises from other DNA sequences in this sample as well. V gene TRBV5-1 combines with J gene TRBJ2-2, with 7 bases lining up with TRBD1. This CDR3 comprises 15 residues. The germline V gene has CDR1 SGHRS and CDR2 YFSETQ. The junction had 5 bases not matched to a gene; V was cut back by 4 bases and J by 2 bases. The CDR3 loop is CASSLGQVNTGELFF. The DNA for the CDR3 is TGCGCCAGCAGCCTCGGACAGGTCAACACCGGGGAGCTGTTTTTT.

This sequence joins TRBV10-2 and TRBJ1-4, with 8 bases lining up with TRBD1. V lost 2 bases to trimming and J lost 10 bases; unmatched junction nucleotides: 3. The germline CDR1 and CDR2 sequences are WSHSY and SAAADI. The CDR3 runs 13 residues. CDR3 region: CASSEGTGGKLFF. CDR3 nucleotide sequence: TGCGCCAGCAGTGAGGGGACAGGCGGAAAACTGTTTTTT.

This clone was observed once. The junction does not match germline at one end; this may be a read error. The rearrangement links TRBV7-7 to TRBJ2-7, with D unresolved. In germline, CDR1 is SSHAT, CDR2 FNYEAQ (reference sequence). This CDR3 comprises 14 residues. The CDR3: CASSLEPFSYEQYF. CDR3 in DNA: TGTGCTAGCAGCTTAGAACCCTTCTCCTACGAGCAGTACTTC.

The chain is built from TRBV11-2 and TRBJ2-7; the match to TRBD2 covers 11 bases. The V segment lost 5 bases and the J segment 2 bases; nucleotides outside the gene matches: 8. CDR3 size: 16 residues. Germline V gene sequence: CDR1 SGHAT, CDR2 FQNNGV. The CDR3 nucleotides are TGTGCCAGCAGCGACCCCGGGACTAGCGGAACCTACGAGCAGTACTTC. Protein: CASSDPGTSGTYEQYF.

This clone was counted between two and nine times. V gene TRBV7-9 combines with J gene TRBJ1-4, with D perhaps TRBD1 (5 bases). Trimming stripped 5 bases from V and 8 bases from J, with 9 bases between. Germline V gene lookup returns CDR1 SEHNR and CDR2 FQNEAQ (reference sequence). This CDR3 is 12 amino acids long. The CDR3 here is CASSRGGEKLFF. In DNA form, the CDR3 reads TGTGCCAGCAGCAGGGGAGGCGAAAAACTGTTTTTT.

This clone was seen just once. The J gene is TRBJ2-5, the V gene TRBV27; weak D call: TRBD2 (5 bases). Trimming cost V 10 bases and J 5 bases, with 17 bases left between them. This CDR3 contains 13 residues. Looked up from germline, CDR1 is MNHEY and CDR2 is SMNVEV (reference sequence). The CDR3 reads CATRRTGLETQYF. The CDR3 nucleotides are TGTGCCACCCGACGGACGGGGTTGGAGACCCAGTACTTC.

The rearrangement uses TRBV9 and TRBJ1-6; 7 nucleotides line up with TRBD1. This CDR3 has 15 amino acids. Looked up from germline, CDR1 is SGDLS and CDR2 is YYNGEE. After removal of 3 bases from V and 13 bases from J, the junction contained 13 bases not matched to a gene. CDR3 loop: CASSAEDRAGFPLHF. For the CDR3, the DNA is TGTGCCAGCAGCGCAGAAGACAGGGCTGGTTTCCCCCTCCACTTT.

This chain uses TRBV5-1 with TRBJ2-5; D is undetermined. Near its end, the DNA agrees better with TRBJ2-7, so the J call may be wrong. This CDR3 contains 13 residues. The germline V gene has CDR1 SGHRS and CDR2 YFSETQ. The CDR3: CASSFAGSYEQYF. The CDR3, as DNA: TGCGCCAGCAGCTTCGCCGGCTCCTACGAGCAGTACTTC.

The V gene is TRBV4-2, the J gene TRBJ2-2, with 12 bases aligning to TRBD2. CDR3 size: 19 residues. In germline, CDR1 is LGHNA, CDR2 YNFKEQ. Trimming took 1 base from V and 5 from J; bases not matched to a gene: 11. The CDR3 spells CASSQAASGGARLTGELFF. CDR3 nucleotides: TGTGCCAGCAGCCAAGCAGCTAGCGGGGGGGCCAGATTGACCGGGGAGCTGTTTTTT.

The gene calls are TRBV4-1 and TRBJ2-7; D may be TRBD2 (5 bases). Germline lookup yields CDR1 MGHRA and CDR2 YSYEKL. V lost 3 bases to trimming and J lost 2 bases, with 11 bases between them. This CDR3 comprises 14 residues. The CDR3 nucleotides are TGCGCCAGCAGCCACCAGAGGGATACCTACGAGCAGTACTTC. Protein product: CASSHQRDTYEQYF.

This chain uses TRBV6-4 with TRBJ1-5; 7 bases line up with TRBD1. Germline trimming cut 2 bases from V and 0 bases from J; bases unmatched to any gene: 13. The CDR3 contains 19 residues. Germline V gene sequence: CDR1 MRHNA, CDR2 SNTAGT. This chain's CDR3 is CASSDKVDRAIYSNQPQHF. CDR3 DNA: TGTGCCAGCAGTGACAAAGTTGACAGGGCCATTTATAGCAATCAGCCCCAGCATTTT.

The DNA for the CDR3 is TGTGCCAGCAGCTTACGCCGGGGCGCCTCTGGGGCCAACGTCCTGACTTTC. Amino acids: CASSLRRGASGANVLTF. The chain uses TRBV7-3 and TRBJ2-6; D possibly uses TRBD1 or TRBD2 (5 bases each). This CDR3 region has 17 residues. V lost 2 bases and J 0 bases, leaving 11 bases between the germline ends. Germline V gene data show CDR1 as SGHTA and CDR2 as FQGTGA.

The chain couples TRBV28 to TRBJ2-7; D uncertain. V shed 6 bases and J shed 1 base, with 16 bases lying between them. The V gene's germline CDR1 is MDHEN and CDR2 SYDVKM. The length of the CDR3 is 15 residues. The CDR3 DNA sequence: TGTGCCAGCAGCAGTCTGGGGTTGGGTTCCTACGAGCAGTACTTC. This codes for CASSSLGLGSYEQYF. The full variable domain, in which reference TRBV28 and TRBJ2-7 provide the parts outside the CDR3, is DVKVTQSSRYLVKRTGEKVFLECVQDMDHENMFWYRQDPGLGLRLIYFSYDVKMKEKGDIPEGYSVSREKKERFSLILESASTNQTSMYLCASSSLGLGSYEQYFGPGTRLTVT.

About this clone itself: This sample also contains other DNA sequences that code for the same CDR3. This chain connects TRBV10-3 to TRBJ1-1; possibly TRBD1 for D (6 bases). Trimming removed 7 bases at V and 0 bases at J, with 9 bases between. The CDR3 covers 13 residues. Germline V lookup: CDR1 ENHRY, CDR2 SYGVKD. Here the CDR3 reads CAITGHLNTEAFF. As DNA, the CDR3 is TGTGCCATCACGGGACACCTGAACACTGAAGCTTTCTTT.

Only one count was recorded for this clone. CDR3 region: CASSPPSAGRFTDTQYF. The CDR3 region has the DNA TGTGCCAGCTCACCACCCTCAGCTGGACGGTTCACAGATACGCAGTATTTT. This chain joins TRBV18 and TRBJ2-3, with no clear D. Between the trimmed V and J ends, which lost 0 bases and 2 bases, there was a span of 15 bases. Germline V CDR1 and CDR2: KGHSH, LQKENI. CDR3 size: 17 residues.

This sequence joins TRBV5-8 and TRBJ1-1, with D perhaps matching TRBD1 (6 bases). The CDR3 consists of 14 residues. V was trimmed by 3 bases and J by 0 bases, leaving 9 bases between them. Germline V gene lookup returns CDR1 SGHTS and CDR2 YDEGEE. The CDR3 loop is CASSWDILNTEAFF. CDR3 coding DNA: TGTGCCAGCAGCTGGGACATCCTGAACACTGAAGCTTTCTTT.

The V gene is TRBV11-2, the J gene TRBJ1-6, with D unclear. Germline-derived CDR1 and CDR2 are SGHAT and FQNNGV. The V end lost 2 bases, the J end lost 9 bases, and 11 bases lay between the germline ends. This CDR3 region has 14 residues. The CDR3 here is CASSLTDGTSPLHF. For the CDR3, the DNA is TGTGCCAGCAGCTTAACGGACGGCACTTCACCCCTCCACTTT.

The chain employs TRBV7-6 and TRBJ2-1, with TRBD2 matching over 7 bases. V dropped 1 base and J dropped 1; count of bases not matched to a gene: 7. CDR3 length: 17 residues. The germline gives CDR1 SGHVS, CDR2 FNYEAQ. CDR3 coding DNA: TGTGCCAGCAGCTTAGGAGGCGGGAGAGGGTCCTACAATGAGCAGTTCTTC. This sequence encodes CASSLGGGRGSYNEQFF.

The chain joins TRBV18 to TRBJ2-5; TRBD1 agrees at 9 bases. CDR1 and CDR2 from the germline V gene are KGHSH and LQKENI. The CDR3 spans 15 residues. The V and J ends lost 6 bases and 1 base, in that order; junction bases with no gene match: 6. CDR3 bases: TGTGCCAGCTCTCAGGACAGGGGAGGCCAAGAGACCCAGTACTTC. Its protein product is CASSQDRGGQETQYF.

This clone was seen just once. The genes are TRBV19 and TRBJ2-3, with D possibly matching TRBD2 (5 bases). This CDR3 spans 13 amino acids. Germline CDR1 reads LNHDA; CDR2 reads SQIVND (reference sequence). V gave up 5 bases and J gave up 5 bases, with 11 bases separating them. This CDR3 reads CASSAGYQDTQYF. In nucleotides, the CDR3 is TGTGCCAGTAGTGCGGGCTATCAAGATACGCAGTATTTT.

The chain has TRBV5-1 and TRBJ2-5; 7 nucleotides align to TRBD2. The CDR3 loop spans 15 amino acids. CDR1 is SGHRS and CDR2 is YFSETQ in the germline V gene. After removal of 4 bases from V and 1 base from J, the junction contained 7 bases not matched to a gene. CDR3 in amino acids: CASSMDGGTQETQYF. CDR3 DNA: TGCGCCAGCAGCATGGACGGGGGGACCCAAGAGACCCAGTACTTC.

The genes are TRBV11-2 and TRBJ1-4, with D possibly matching TRBD1 (5 bases). V lost 5 bases and J lost 3, with 10 bases in between. The CDR3 loop spans 14 amino acids. The V gene's germline CDR1 is SGHAT and CDR2 FQNNGV. CDR3 loop: CASSPQGSNEKLFF. CDR3 sequence (DNA): TGTGCCAGCAGCCCCCAGGGATCTAATGAAAAACTGTTTTTT.

The chain has TRBV5-4 and TRBJ2-1; TRBD2 agrees at 10 bases. The CDR3 sequence is 15 residues long. From germline, CDR1 is SGHNT and CDR2 YYREEE (reference sequence). The J segment lost 2 bases and the V segment lost 4 bases, leaving 3 bases of the junction unmatched. The CDR3 protein is CASSALAGAYNEQFF. The DNA for the CDR3 is TGTGCCAGCAGCGCGCTAGCGGGGGCCTACAATGAGCAGTTCTTC.

The count of this clone is one. V and J are TRBV19 and TRBJ2-5; 15 positions agree with TRBD2. J gave up 4 bases and V 3 bases, and 3 bases lay outside the gene matches. Germline V gene sequence: CDR1 LNHDA, CDR2 SQIVND (reference sequence). This CDR3 spans 16 amino acids. The CDR3 DNA sequence: TGTGCCAGTAGTATGGGACTAGCGGGAGGAGGAGAGACCCAGTACTTC. Its translation: CASSMGLAGGGETQYF.